A selection of T cell receptor beta chains follows, all from one sample in a study of blood T cell repertoires in COVID-19. The assay was immunoSEQ multiplex PCR, and TCRdb's table has in-frame clones only and misses some. Here the sample spans 150,000 or so clones, 84% being singletons. Material: PBMCs or T cells enriched from blood (not recorded which). These receptors originate from a woman aged 45 to 65 who had been exposed to COVID-19. The CDR3 runs from the conserved cysteine through the conserved F or W. The D gene is left open where the match is weak. Expanded clones are given a class, and other clones once, few, many or no size at all.

v_call	j_call	clone_size	cdr3_length	d_call	cdr3_nt	cdr3_aa
TRBV21-1	TRBJ1-2	.	11	.	TGTGCCACTCAAGCCGGAGATGGCTACACCTTC	CATQAGDGYTF
TRBV4-1	TRBJ1-6	.	18	.	TGCGCCAGCAGCCAAGAGCCGGCAGGGCCAATTTCTAATTCACCCCTCCACTTT	CASSQEPAGPISNSPLHF
TRBV5-5	TRBJ2-1	.	16	.	TGTGCCAGCAGCTTACCCCAGGGGACCCTCTACAATGAGCAGTTCTTC	CASSLPQGTLYNEQFF
TRBV7-9	TRBJ1-6	.	14	TRBD1	TGTGCCAGCAGCACAGGGGAAACAAGTTCACCCCTCCACTTT	CASSTGETSSPLHF
TRBV9	TRBJ2-3	.	14	.	TGTGCCAGCAGCGGGCAGGGGTGGGGAGATACGCAGTATTTT	CASSGQGWGDTQYF
TRBV7-9	TRBJ1-5	.	13	.	TGTGCCAGCAGCTTAGGGCAGTATCAGCCCCAGCATTTT	CASSLGQYQPQHF
TRBV6-2/TRBV6-3	TRBJ2-7	.	12	.	TGTGCCAGCAGCAACTCAAACTACGAGCAGTACTTC	CASSNSNYEQYF
TRBV21-1	TRBJ2-6	.	17	.	TGTGCCAGCAGCAAAGGAGTTCCAGGGAAAGGGGCCAACGTCCTGACTTTC	CASSKGVPGKGANVLTF
TRBV9	TRBJ1-4	few	16	.	TGTGCCAGCAGCCTTGATCTTGGTGGCTCTGTTGAAAAACTGTTTTTT	CASSLDLGGSVEKLFF
TRBV6-1	TRBJ1-6	.	15	.	TGTGCCAGCAGTGAAGCTAAACAGGGACGTTCACCCCTCCACTTT	CASSEAKQGRSPLHF
TRBV11-3	TRBJ2-7	.	13	TRBD1	TGTGCCAGCAGCCGGGGACAGAGCTACGAGCAGTACTTC	CASSRGQSYEQYF